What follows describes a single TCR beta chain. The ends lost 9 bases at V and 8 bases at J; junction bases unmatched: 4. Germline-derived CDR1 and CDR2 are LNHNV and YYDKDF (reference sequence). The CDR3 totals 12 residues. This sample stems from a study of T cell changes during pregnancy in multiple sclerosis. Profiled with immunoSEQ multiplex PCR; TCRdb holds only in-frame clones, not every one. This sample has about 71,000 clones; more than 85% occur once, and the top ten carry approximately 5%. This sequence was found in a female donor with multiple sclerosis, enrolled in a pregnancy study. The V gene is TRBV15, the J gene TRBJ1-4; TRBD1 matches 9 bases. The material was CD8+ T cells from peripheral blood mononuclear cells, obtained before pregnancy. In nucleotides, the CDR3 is TGTGCCACAAGACAGGGGGGCGAAAAACTGTTTTTT. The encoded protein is CATRQGGEKLFF. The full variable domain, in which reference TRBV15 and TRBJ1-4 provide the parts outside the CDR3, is DAMVIQNPRYQVTQFGKPVTLSCSQTLNHNVMYWYQQKSSQAPKLLFHYYDKDFNNEADTPDNFQSRRPNTSFCFLDIRSPGLGDTAMYLCATRQGGEKLFFGSGTQLSVL.